One sample yielded the 28 T cell receptor beta chains listed below, sequenced in a study of Ad26.COV2.S vaccination and SARS-CoV-2 variants. The treatment was: approximately 18 received Ad26.COV2.S at low or high dose, single or two shots; about 5 received placebo; per-sample allocation not given. Sample collection was performed on day 63 after the first vaccine or placebo injection. TCRdb keeps only in-frame clones here, not all; method: immunoSEQ multiplex PCR. The sample has a few hundred thousand clones; roughly 90% are singletons. The starting material was peripheral blood, obtained in a trial of Ad26.COV2.S vaccine versus placebo. The receptors stem from a person aged 18-60 years who received the Ad26.COV2.S COVID-19 vaccine or a placebo.

The chain carries TRBV19 and TRBJ2-2, with D tentatively TRBD1 or TRBD2 (5 bases each). The CDR3 covers 16 residues. The V and J ends lost 4 bases and 2 bases respectively, with 14 bases between them. Per the germline V gene, CDR1 is LNHDA and CDR2 is SQIVND (reference sequence). CDR3 DNA sequence: TGTGCCAGTAGTAAAATCCGGGACGGAAACACCGGGGAGCTGTTTTTT. Translating it yields CASSKIRDGNTGELFF. The variable domain in full, completed from reference TRBV19 and TRBJ2-2, reads DGGITQSPKYLFRKEGQNVTLSCEQNLNHDAMYWYRQDPGQGLRLIYYSQIVNDFQKGDIAEGYSVSREKKESFPLTVTSAQKNPTAFYLCASSKIRDGNTGELFFGEGSRLTVL.

The chain combines TRBV7-6 with TRBJ2-1; 10 positions match TRBD1. This CDR3 is built from 18 residues. Looked up from germline, CDR1 is SGHVS and CDR2 is FNYEAQ. After removal of 6 bases from V and 0 bases from J, the junction contained 11 bases not matched to a gene. CDR3 nucleotide sequence: TGTGCCAGCAGTCCGGGACAGGGGCACCGAAGCTCCTACAATGAGCAGTTCTTC. This codes for CASSPGQGHRSSYNEQFF.

Here the CDR3 reads CATSPHGAAGEGDEQYF. CDR3 DNA sequence: TGTGCCACCAGCCCTCACGGCGCGGCGGGGGAGGGTGACGAGCAGTACTTC. The chain employs TRBV15 and TRBJ2-7; the match to TRBD2 covers 7 bases. Germline CDR1 LNHNV, CDR2 YYDKDF (reference sequence). There are 17 residues in the CDR3. The trim removed 5 bases at V and 5 bases at J, leaving 18 bases unmatched.

The rearrangement joins TRBV7-9 to TRBJ2-7; unclear D gene. V gave up 2 bases and J gave up 2 bases, with 13 bases separating them. Germline assignment: CDR1 SEHNR and CDR2 FQNEAQ (reference sequence). This CDR3 is 15 amino acids long. DNA of the CDR3: TGTGCCAGCAGCTTATCAGGTTGGGGAACCTACGAGCAGTACTTC. It is translated as CASSLSGWGTYEQYF.

In its sample, this clone was seen a few times. The chain has TRBV28 and TRBJ1-2; D remains unclear. Germline CDR1 is MDHEN and CDR2 is SYDVKM. This CDR3 region has 13 residues. Trimming pared 6 bases from V and 2 bases from J, leaving 10 bases between. CDR3 sequence: CASRTGENYGYTF. The CDR3 DNA sequence: TGTGCCAGCAGGACCGGGGAAAACTATGGCTACACCTTC.

The V gene is TRBV27, the J gene TRBJ2-7; D possibly corresponds to TRBD1 (5 bases). Germline-derived CDR1 and CDR2 are MNHEY and SMNVEV (reference sequence). This CDR3 spans 14 amino acids. Trimming took off 1 base at V and 3 bases at J, with 10 bases between the two ends. CDR3 protein: CASSLWVTGYEQYF. CDR3 sequence (DNA): TGTGCCAGCAGTTTATGGGTAACAGGCTACGAGCAGTACTTC.

CDR3 sequence (DNA): TGTGCCAGCAGCCAACGTGTCAGGGGCGGGCTAAGTTCACCCCTCCACTTT. As protein: CASSQRVRGGLSSPLHF. The J gene is TRBJ1-6, the V gene TRBV3-1 (or the pseudogene TRBV3-2); tentatively, D is TRBD1 (6 bases). Germline CDR1 reads LGHDT; CDR2 reads YNNKEL (reference sequence). Trimming stripped 2 bases from V and 9 bases from J, with 20 bases between. This CDR3 has 17 amino acids.

The rearrangement uses TRBV28 and TRBJ1-6; a weak D match, TRBD1 (5 bases). Trimming shortened V by 6 bases and J by 7 bases, and 13 bases separated the two germline ends. The CDR3 is made up of 14 amino acids. CDR1 MDHEN and CDR2 SYDVKM come from the germline V gene. The CDR3 DNA reads TGTGCCAGCAGATCGGGACGATCGAATTCACCCCTCCACTTT. It is translated as CASRSGRSNSPLHF.

The chain employs TRBV11-2 and TRBJ2-3; D is unresolved. From germline, CDR1 is SGHAT and CDR2 FQNNGV. The V end lost 5 bases, the J end lost 6 bases, and 21 bases lay between the germline ends. The CDR3 consists of 16 residues. In DNA, the CDR3 is TGTGCCAGCAGCCTCTTGAGTGCACCCTCGTGGGATACGCAGTATTTT. The encoded protein is CASSLLSAPSWDTQYF.

The chain uses TRBV7-2 and TRBJ1-4; D is perhaps TRBD1 (5 bases). The CDR3 length is 15 residues. Between the trimmed V and J ends, which lost 1 base and 3 bases, there was a span of 9 bases. In germline, CDR1 is SGHTA, CDR2 FQGNSA. The CDR3 sequence: CASSLGGVANEKLFF. The CDR3 DNA follows: TGTGCCAGCAGCTTAGGAGGGGTAGCTAATGAAAAACTGTTTTTT.

The genes are TRBV9 and TRBJ1-2, with D possibly TRBD1 on 6 matching bases. The CDR3 spans 15 residues. V was shortened by 2 bases and J by 6 bases, with 17 bases between the two germline ends. Germline lookup yields CDR1 SGDLS and CDR2 YYNGEE. The CDR3: CASSVRDTLFDGYTF. The DNA for the CDR3 is TGTGCCAGCAGCGTCCGGGACACGTTATTCGATGGCTACACCTTC.

The CDR3 nucleotides read TGTGCCAGCAGTGCTAGGAGGGATCCCTACGAGCAGTACTTC. It yields the protein CASSARRDPYEQYF. The V gene is TRBV2, the J gene TRBJ2-7, with D maybe TRBD2 (6 bases). The germline V gene has CDR1 SNHLY and CDR2 FYNNEI. V was cut by 4 bases and J by 2 bases, with 12 bases left in between. The length of the CDR3 is 14 residues.

CDR3: CATSRDLDSSYNEQFF. In DNA, the CDR3 is TGTGCCACCAGCAGAGATCTTGACAGCTCCTACAATGAGCAGTTCTTC. The chain employs TRBV15 and TRBJ2-1; weak D call: TRBD1 (5 bases). The CDR3 is made up of 16 amino acids. V dropped 0 bases and J dropped 0 bases, with 9 bases sitting between them. Germline CDR1 and CDR2: LNHNV and YYDKDF (reference sequence). Drawing the rest from reference TRBV15 and TRBJ2-1, the complete variable domain is DAMVIQNPRYQVTQFGKPVTLSCSQTLNHNVMYWYQQKSSQAPKLLFHYYDKDFNNEADTPDNFQSRRPNTSFCFLDIRSPGLGDTAMYLCATSRDLDSSYNEQFFGPGTRLTVL.

The chain carries TRBV4-1 and TRBJ2-3; TRBD2 agrees at 10 bases. The CDR3 has 16 amino acids. Looked up from germline, CDR1 is MGHRA and CDR2 is YSYEKL. V dropped 4 bases and J dropped 6; count of bases not matched to a gene: 10. DNA of the CDR3: TGCGCCAGCAGCCCCATAGCGGGGGGCCCCTTGGATACGCAGTATTTT. It specifies CASSPIAGGPLDTQYF.

V and J are TRBV27 and TRBJ1-2; D might be TRBD1 (6 bases). The length of the CDR3 is 15 residues. Trimming removed 2 bases at V and 4 bases at J, with 14 bases between. Germline loops: CDR1 MNHEY, CDR2 SMNVEV (reference sequence). CDR3 nucleotide sequence: TGTGCCAGCAGTTTAATCGGGGGCGCGGGCTATGGCTACACCTTC. It specifies CASSLIGGAGYGYTF.

This clone was found once. The chain employs TRBV27 and TRBJ1-3; D might be TRBD1 (5 bases). Trimming stripped 5 bases from V and 0 bases from J, with 14 bases between. Germline V CDR1 and CDR2: MNHEY, SMNVEV (reference sequence). The CDR3 is 16 amino acids. The CDR3 DNA is TGTGCCAGCAGTAAGGACATCTACTCCTCTGGAAACACCATATATTTT. Residues: CASSKDIYSSGNTIYF.

This clone appeared a single time. The V gene is TRBV30, the J gene TRBJ1-2; D unresolved. This CDR3 spans 13 amino acids. Per germline, CDR1 GTSNPN and CDR2 SVGIG (reference sequence). Deletions cut 0 bases from V and 6 bases from J, with 11 bases between. The CDR3 nucleotides are TGTGCCTGGAGTGTACCGGCAGAACATGGCTACACCTTC. Protein product: CAWSVPAEHGYTF.

The chain links TRBV10-2 to TRBJ2-1; 9 positions agree with TRBD1. CDR1 and CDR2 from the germline V gene are WSHSY and SAAADI. This CDR3 region has 16 residues. V dropped 5 bases and J dropped 2; count of bases not matched to a gene: 7. The CDR3 loop reads CASSLRDRAPYNEQFF. The CDR3 nucleotides are TGCGCCAGCAGTTTGCGGGACAGGGCCCCCTACAATGAGCAGTTCTTC.

V usage is TRBV5-5 and J usage is TRBJ2-7; D unresolved. The V gene lost 4 bases and the J gene lost 0 bases, with 5 bases spanning the gap. This CDR3 region has 12 residues. Germline CDR1 SGHKS, CDR2 YYEKEE (reference sequence). As DNA, the CDR3 is TGTGCCAGCAGCCGCATCTCCTACGAGCAGTACTTC. This sequence encodes CASSRISYEQYF.

This clone was counted a few times. The chain links TRBV30 to TRBJ1-2, with D perhaps TRBD1 (6 bases). Deletions cut 3 bases from V and 4 bases from J, with 15 bases between. Germline CDR1 GTSNPN, CDR2 SVGIG (reference sequence). The CDR3 has 14 residues. CDR3 nucleotides: TGTGCCTGGAGCCCGGGAGGGGGTATCTATGGCTACACCTTC. It encodes CAWSPGGGIYGYTF. Variable domain in full (rest from reference TRBV30 and TRBJ1-2): SQTIHQWPATLVQPVGSPLSLECTVEGTSNPNLYWYRQAAGRGLQLLFYSVGIGQISSEVPQNLSASRPQDRQFILSSKKLLLSDSGFYLCAWSPGGGIYGYTFGSGTRLTVV.

This chain joins TRBV7-2 and TRBJ2-7; 9 bases are a match to TRBD2. CDR3 length equals 14 residues. Germline CDR1 and CDR2: SGHTA and FQGNSA. V gave up 2 bases and J gave up 3 bases; unmatched junction bases: 2. The CDR3 sequence is CASSLPSGNYEQYF. CDR3 DNA: TGTGCCAGCAGCTTACCTAGCGGGAACTACGAGCAGTACTTC.

The chain employs TRBV7-9 and TRBJ2-3, with TRBD2 as a possible D gene (6 bases). The CDR3 runs to 15 residues. V was clipped by 7 bases and J by 5 bases, with 19 bases between them. The germline V gene encodes CDR1 SEHNR and CDR2 FQNEAQ (reference sequence). The CDR3 here is CASTPYGGSIDTQYF. For the CDR3, the DNA is TGTGCCAGCACCCCCTACGGGGGTTCCATAGATACGCAGTATTTT. Together with reference TRBV7-9 and TRBJ2-3, the CDR3 gives the full variable domain: DTGVSQNPRHKITKRGQNVTFRCDPISEHNRLYWYRQTLGQGPEFLTYFQNEAQLEKSRLLSDRFSAERPKGSFSTLEIQRTEQGDSAMYLCASTPYGGSIDTQYFGPGTRLTVL.

This clone was seen only once. The J gene is TRBJ1-1, the V gene TRBV28, with 12 bases lining up with TRBD1. The CDR3 is 16 residues long. V lost 2 bases and J lost 7; bases outside the gene matches: 8. The germline V gene encodes CDR1 MDHEN and CDR2 SYDVKM. CDR3 loop: CASSLISGTGGGEAFF. DNA for the CDR3: TGTGCCAGCAGTTTAATCTCCGGGACAGGGGGCGGTGAAGCTTTCTTT.

The chain employs TRBV30 and TRBJ2-2, with 7 bases that match TRBD1. Germline CDR1 and CDR2: GTSNPN and SVGIG (reference sequence). The trim removed 7 bases at V and 0 bases at J, leaving 8 bases unmatched. The CDR3 consists of 15 residues. CDR3 sequence: CASRDRRPNTGELFF. DNA of the CDR3: TGTGCCTCCCGGGACAGAAGGCCGAACACCGGGGAGCTGTTTTTT.

This clone was recorded only once. This chain uses TRBV15 with TRBJ1-5; weak D call: TRBD1 (5 bases). This CDR3 region has 14 residues. With 0 bases removed from V and 7 bases from J, the gap between germline ends came to 10 bases. Looked up from germline, CDR1 is LNHNV and CDR2 is YYDKDF (reference sequence). CDR3 sequence: CATSREGGDQPQHF. The CDR3 nucleotides read TGTGCCACCAGCAGAGAGGGAGGGGACCAGCCCCAGCATTTT. Full variable domain (remainder filled in from reference TRBV15 and TRBJ1-5): DAMVIQNPRYQVTQFGKPVTLSCSQTLNHNVMYWYQQKSSQAPKLLFHYYDKDFNNEADTPDNFQSRRPNTSFCFLDIRSPGLGDTAMYLCATSREGGDQPQHFGDGTRLSIL.

V usage is TRBV5-4 and J usage is TRBJ2-5, with 11 bases that match TRBD1. The germline V gene has CDR1 SGHNT and CDR2 YYREEE (reference sequence). After removal of 2 bases from V and 5 bases from J, the junction contained 8 bases not matched to a gene. The CDR3 has 16 amino acids. The CDR3 here is CASSLSDRGREETQYF. CDR3 DNA: TGTGCCAGCAGCTTATCGGACAGGGGGCGCGAGGAGACCCAGTACTTC. The full variable domain, rest sourced from reference TRBV5-4 and TRBJ2-5, is ETGVTQSPTHLIKTRGQQVTLRCSSQSGHNTVSWYQQALGQGPQFIFQYYREEENGRGNFPPRFSGLQFPNYSSELNVNALELDDSALYLCASSLSDRGREETQYFGPGTRLLVL.

This chain connects TRBV14 to TRBJ2-7; 7 nucleotides agree with TRBD2. The CDR3 extends over 13 amino acids. CDR1 is SGHDN and CDR2 is FVKESK in the germline V gene. The V gene end was trimmed by 7 bases and the J gene end by 10 bases; junction bases not matched to a gene: 13. CDR3 residues: CASMKVPGGEQYF. The DNA of the CDR3 is TGTGCCAGCATGAAAGTGCCGGGGGGTGAACAGTACTTC.

Only one count was recorded for this clone. CDR3 nucleotides: TGTGCCAGCAGCCAGAGTAGGGGCTTCACTGAAGCTTTCTTT. This gives the protein CASSQSRGFTEAFF. The rearrangement joins TRBV7-6 to TRBJ1-1, with D maybe TRBD1 (5 bases). The V and J ends lost 5 bases and 4 bases respectively, with 14 bases between them. In germline, CDR1 is SGHVS, CDR2 FNYEAQ. This CDR3 has 14 residues.